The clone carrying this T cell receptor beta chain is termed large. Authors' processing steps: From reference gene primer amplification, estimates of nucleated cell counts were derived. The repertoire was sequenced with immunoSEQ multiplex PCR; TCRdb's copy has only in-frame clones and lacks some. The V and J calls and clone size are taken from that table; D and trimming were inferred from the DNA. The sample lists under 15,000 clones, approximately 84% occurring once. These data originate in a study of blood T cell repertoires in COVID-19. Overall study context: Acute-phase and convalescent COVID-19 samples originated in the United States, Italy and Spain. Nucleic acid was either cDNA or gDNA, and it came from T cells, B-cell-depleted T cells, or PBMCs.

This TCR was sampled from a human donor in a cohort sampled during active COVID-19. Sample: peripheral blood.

As DNA, the CDR3 is TGTGCCAGCAGCTTTATGTCCGGGAGTCCCTACTACGAGCAGTACTTC. Its translation: CASSFMSGSPYYEQYF. The rearrangement uses TRBV7-9 and TRBJ2-7; D may be TRBD2 (6 bases). V lost 3 bases to trimming and J lost 3 bases, with 18 bases between them. The germline CDR1 and CDR2 sequences are SEHNR and FQNEAQ (reference sequence). CDR3 size: 16 residues.